Listed below are T cell receptor beta chains from one sample, sequenced in a study of blood T cell repertoires in COVID-19. The protocol was immunoSEQ multiplex PCR, while the TCRdb copy is restricted to in-frame clones and leaves out a portion. The repertoire includes about 170,000 clones, around four fifths of them detected once, and approximately 19% sits in the top ten. The sample was peripheral blood. These receptors all stem from a woman in her 70s who had recovered from COVID-19. Each CDR3 is given with its conserved first and last residue. D genes are given only for firm matches. Some rows have no size entry. The others give once, few or many, or a class for an expanded clone.

>NA|TRBD1|TRBV3-1/TRBV3-2|TRBJ2-7
CASSIPGQGGYEQYF
TGTGCCAGCAGCATACCGGGACAGGGAGGCTACGAGCAGTACTTC
>NA|TRBD2|TRBV7-2|TRBJ2-1
CASSLGGGVNEQFF
TGTGCCAGCAGCTTAGGGGGGGGTGTCAATGAGCAGTTCTTC
>NA|NA|TRBV30|TRBJ1-6
CAWTDSNNSPLHF
TGTGCCTGGACGGACAGCAATAATTCACCCCTCCACTTT
>NA|TRBD2|TRBV23-1|TRBJ2-1
CASSQPRLAAQDEQFF
TGCGCCAGCAGTCAGCCTCGACTAGCGGCCCAGGATGAGCAGTTCTTC
>NA|NA|TRBV5-1|TRBJ1-2
CASSQPLPGYGYTF
TGCGCCAGCAGCCAACCCCTACCGGGGTATGGCTACACCTTC
>few|NA|TRBV19|TRBJ1-2
CASSPREGGYTF
TGTGCCAGTAGTCCACGGGAGGGTGGCTACACCTTC
>NA|TRBD1|TRBV19|TRBJ1-2
CASSRVTGTLGYTF
TGTGCCAGTAGCAGAGTGACAGGGACCCTGGGCTACACCTTC
>few|NA|TRBV10-2|TRBJ2-3
CASTPTTGTDTQYF
TGCGCCAGCACCCCGACTACCGGCACAGATACGCAGTATTTT
>NA|TRBD2|TRBV13|TRBJ2-7
CASRSLGGGYEQYF
TGTGCCAGCAGGTCTCTTGGGGGGGGCTACGAGCAGTACTTC
>few|NA|TRBV30|TRBJ2-7
CAWTQGPYEQYF
TGTGCCTGGACGCAGGGCCCCTACGAGCAGTACTTC
>NA|NA|TRBV30|TRBJ1-6
CAWALGGSGSPLHF
TGTGCCTGGGCCTTGGGAGGGTCCGGCTCACCCCTCCACTTT
>NA|TRBD1|TRBV9|TRBJ2-2
CASSVSGTVNTGELFF
TGTGCCAGCAGCGTCTCCGGGACAGTTAACACCGGGGAGCTGTTTTTT
>once|NA|TRBV27|TRBJ2-1
CASRYQGTGYNEQFF
TGTGCCAGCAGATACCAGGGGACCGGCTACAATGAGCAGTTCTTC
>NA|TRBD2|TRBV5-1|TRBJ2-3
CASSLSSGGLDTQYF
TGCGCCAGCAGCTTGTCTAGCGGGGGGCTGGATACGCAGTATTTT
>NA|NA|TRBV5-6|TRBJ2-5
CASSSQAGSAQETQYF
TGTGCCAGCAGCTCACAGGCGGGGAGCGCCCAAGAGACCCAGTACTTC
>NA|NA|TRBV20-1|TRBJ2-1
CSASSARDAYNEQFF
TGCAGTGCTAGTTCCGCGCGGGATGCCTACAATGAGCAGTTCTTC
>NA|NA|TRBV19|TRBJ1-5
CASSPGVGQPQHF
TGTGCCAGTAGCCCAGGGGTGGGTCAGCCCCAGCATTTT
>NA|TRBD2|TRBV7-3|TRBJ2-1
CASSSGLAGVNEQFF
TGTGCCAGCAGCTCCGGACTAGCGGGAGTCAATGAGCAGTTCTTC
>NA|NA|TRBV10-3|TRBJ1-5
CAISRGDQPQHF
TGTGCCATCAGTCGCGGAGATCAGCCCCAGCATTTT
>NA|NA|TRBV7-2|TRBJ2-1
CASSQGGRLVGNEQFF
TGTGCCAGCAGCCAAGGTGGCAGGTTGGTGGGCAATGAGCAGTTCTTC
>NA|NA|TRBV12-3/TRBV12-4|TRBJ2-3
CASSLGGTQYF
TGTGCCAGCAGTTTGGGGGGTACGCAGTATTTT
>NA|TRBD2|TRBV4-2|TRBJ2-3
CASSQELGGADTQYF
TGTGCCAGCAGCCAAGAGTTGGGGGGGGCAGATACGCAGTATTTT
>NA|TRBD1|TRBV5-6|TRBJ1-2
CASSTDDRGLGYGYTF
TGTGCCAGCAGCACCGATGACAGGGGGCTTGGATATGGCTACACCTTC
>NA|TRBD1|TRBV7-2|TRBJ1-2
CASSYDRERGYTF
TGTGCCAGCAGTTATGACAGGGAGCGAGGCTACACCTTC
>NA|TRBD1|TRBV6-4|TRBJ1-1
CASSDSDRGTEAFF
TGTGCCAGCAGTGACTCGGACAGGGGGACTGAAGCTTTCTTT
>NA|NA|TRBV2|TRBJ1-6
CASTQATRDSPLHF
TGTGCCAGCACCCAGGCGACGAGGGATTCACCCCTCCACTTT
>NA|NA|TRBV28|TRBJ1-2
CASSLQRGIYGYTF
TGTGCCAGCAGTCTTCAGAGAGGGATCTATGGCTACACCTTC
>NA|NA|TRBV7-3|TRBJ2-3
CASSSGGDTQYF
TGTGCCAGCAGCTCGGGTGGGGATACGCAGTATTTT
>NA|TRBD1|TRBV7-4|TRBJ1-2
CASSFKGRGLNYGYTF
TGTGCCAGCAGCTTTAAAGGCAGGGGGCTTAACTATGGCTACACCTTC
>NA|TRBD1|TRBV18|TRBJ2-7
CASSHDREPYEQYF
TGTGCCAGCTCACACGACAGGGAACCCTACGAGCAGTACTTC
>NA|TRBD1|TRBV27|TRBJ1-1
CASSLRAGGGAFF
TGTGCCAGCAGTTTACGGGCAGGGGGTGGAGCTTTCTTT
>NA|TRBD2|TRBV4-3|TRBJ2-7
CASSQDPQRLGGGSYEQYF
TGCGCCAGCAGCCAAGATCCCCAACGACTGGGCGGGGGCTCCTACGAGCAGTACTTC
>NA|NA|TRBV7-3|TRBJ2-5
CASSATGVRETQYF
TGTGCCAGCAGCGCCACGGGAGTACGGGAGACCCAGTACTTC
>NA|NA|TRBV30|TRBJ2-7
CAWSSGGSYEQYF
TGTGCCTGGAGTTCCGGGGGCTCCTACGAGCAGTACTTC
>NA|NA|TRBV5-4|TRBJ2-6
CASSRSRSGANVLTF
TGTGCCAGCAGCCGCAGTCGCTCTGGGGCCAACGTCCTGACTTTC
>NA|TRBD1|TRBV9|TRBJ2-7
CASSAQPQGASEQYF
TGTGCCAGCAGCGCACAACCACAGGGGGCCTCCGAGCAGTACTTC
>NA|NA|TRBV5-1|TRBJ1-1
CASSLAPGGTEAFF
TGCGCCAGCAGCTTAGCCCCCGGGGGCACTGAAGCTTTCTTT
>NA|NA|TRBV11-2|TRBJ2-1
CASSFGVGDNEQFF
TGTGCCAGCAGCTTCGGGGTGGGCGACAATGAGCAGTTCTTC
>NA|NA|TRBV19|TRBJ2-7
CASSRTGSSSYEQYF
TGTGCCAGTAGTCGCACAGGCTCCAGCTCCTACGAGCAGTACTTC
>NA|TRBD1|TRBV7-9|TRBJ1-3
CASSLTGANGNTIYF
TGTGCCAGCAGCTTGACAGGGGCGAATGGAAACACCATATATTTT
>NA|TRBD1|TRBV9|TRBJ2-3
CASSAGGDTQYF
TGTGCCAGCAGCGCAGGGGGAGATACGCAGTATTTT
>NA|NA|TRBV28|TRBJ1-5
CASTSLFFYSPPPQGGSNQPQHF
TGTGCCAGCACTTCACTCTTTTTCTATAGCCCTCCCCCGCAGGGAGGGAGCAATCAGCCCCAGCATTTT
>once|NA|TRBV5-1|TRBJ1-6
CASSRTAGSRAGSPLHF
TGCGCCAGCAGCCGAACCGCAGGGAGCCGAGCGGGTTCACCCCTCCACTTT
>NA|NA|TRBV5-1|TRBJ1-4
CASSSSFNEKLFF
TGCGCCAGCAGCTCCTCCTTTAATGAAAAACTGTTTTTT
>NA|TRBD1|TRBV6-5|TRBJ1-1
CASRGGQTNTEAFF
TGTGCCAGCAGGGGGGGACAGACAAACACTGAAGCTTTCTTT
>NA|TRBD2|TRBV2|TRBJ2-5
CASSELAGGLQETQYF
TGTGCCAGCAGTGAGTTAGCGGGGGGCTTACAAGAGACCCAGTACTTC
>NA|TRBD1|TRBV19|TRBJ2-5
CASSPTGGETQYF
TGTGCCAGTAGTCCCACAGGGGGAGAGACCCAGTACTTC
>NA|NA|TRBV7-8|TRBJ2-7
CASSLGATAYEQYF
TGTGCCAGCAGCTTAGGGGCTACAGCTTACGAGCAGTACTTC
>NA|TRBD1|TRBV27|TRBJ1-6
CASSTRQGGFDSPLHF
TGTGCCAGCAGTACCCGACAGGGGGGGTTCGATTCACCCCTCCACTTT
>NA|NA|TRBV28|TRBJ1-5
CASSLGQGTGPQHF
TGTGCCAGCAGTTTGGGGCAGGGCACGGGGCCCCAGCATTTT
>NA|NA|TRBV5-4|TRBJ1-6
CASSLGGGRGNSPLHF
TGTGCCAGCAGCTTGGGGGGGGGCCGGGGTAATTCACCCCTCCACTTT
>NA|TRBD2|TRBV28|TRBJ2-2
CASSSGGRTGELFF
TGTGCCAGCAGTTCGGGGGGGCGGACCGGGGAGCTGTTTTTT
>NA|NA|TRBV2|TRBJ2-3
CASRWDTEEYF
TGTGCCAGCAGGTGGGACACCGAGGAGTATTTT
>NA|TRBD1|TRBV18|TRBJ1-5
CASSPTTGGNQPQHF
TGTGCCAGCTCACCGACGACAGGGGGCAATCAGCCCCAGCATTTT
>few|NA|TRBV4-2|TRBJ1-2
CASSQDSGYGYTF
TGTGCCAGCAGCCAAGATAGCGGGTATGGCTACACCTTC
>once|NA|TRBV10-3|TRBJ1-1
CAINDLPSTEAFF
TGTGCCATCAATGACCTCCCCAGCACTGAAGCTTTCTTT
>NA|TRBD2|TRBV6-2/TRBV6-3|TRBJ2-3
CASSYGGRAGTDTQYF
TGTGCCAGCAGTTACGGCGGGAGGGCCGGGACAGATACGCAGTATTTT
>NA|TRBD1|TRBV7-9|TRBJ2-7
CASSLGYRDRGRHEQYF
TGTGCCAGCAGCTTAGGCTACCGGGACAGGGGGCGGCACGAGCAGTACTTC